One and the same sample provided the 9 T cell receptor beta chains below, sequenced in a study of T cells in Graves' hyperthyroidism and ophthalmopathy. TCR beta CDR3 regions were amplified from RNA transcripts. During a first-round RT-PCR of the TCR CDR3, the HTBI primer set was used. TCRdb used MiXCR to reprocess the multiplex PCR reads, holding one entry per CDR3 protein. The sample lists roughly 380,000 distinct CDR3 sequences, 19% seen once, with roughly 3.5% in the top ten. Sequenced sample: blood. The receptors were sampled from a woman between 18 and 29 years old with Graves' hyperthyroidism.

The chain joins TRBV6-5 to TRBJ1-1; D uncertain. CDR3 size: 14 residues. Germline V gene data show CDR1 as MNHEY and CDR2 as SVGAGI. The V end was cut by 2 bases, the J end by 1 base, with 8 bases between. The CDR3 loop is CASSYNRANTEAFF. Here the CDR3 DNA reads TGTGCCAGCAGTTACAACAGAGCGAACACTGAAGCTTTCTTT.

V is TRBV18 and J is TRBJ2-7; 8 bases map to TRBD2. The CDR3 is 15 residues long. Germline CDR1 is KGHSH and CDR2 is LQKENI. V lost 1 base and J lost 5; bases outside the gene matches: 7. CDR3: CASSPRPAGEHEQYF. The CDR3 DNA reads TGTGCCAGCTCACCACGCCCAGCGGGGGAGCACGAGCAGTACTTC.

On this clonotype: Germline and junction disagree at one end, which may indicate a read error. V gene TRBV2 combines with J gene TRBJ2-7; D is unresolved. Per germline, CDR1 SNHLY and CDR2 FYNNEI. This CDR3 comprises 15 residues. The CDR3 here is CASSEELLSSYEQWF. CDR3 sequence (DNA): TGTGCCAGCAGTGAGGAGTTACTAAGCTCCTACGAGCAGTGGTTC.

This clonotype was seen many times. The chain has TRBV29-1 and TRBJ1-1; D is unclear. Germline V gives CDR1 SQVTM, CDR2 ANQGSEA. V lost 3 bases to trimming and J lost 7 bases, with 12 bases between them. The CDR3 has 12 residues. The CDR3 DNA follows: TGCAGCGTTGATCTTTCCTTTGTTGAAGCTTTCTTT. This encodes CSVDLSFVEAFF.

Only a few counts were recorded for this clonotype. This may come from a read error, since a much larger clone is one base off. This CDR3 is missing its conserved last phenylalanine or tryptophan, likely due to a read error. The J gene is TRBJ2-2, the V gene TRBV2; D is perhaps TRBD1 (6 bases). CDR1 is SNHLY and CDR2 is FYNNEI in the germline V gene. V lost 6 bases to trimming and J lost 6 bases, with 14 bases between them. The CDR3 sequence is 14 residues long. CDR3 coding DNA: TGTGCCAGCAGCGTCCGGACAGCCCCCGGGGAGCTGTTTGTT. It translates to CASSVRTAPGELFV.

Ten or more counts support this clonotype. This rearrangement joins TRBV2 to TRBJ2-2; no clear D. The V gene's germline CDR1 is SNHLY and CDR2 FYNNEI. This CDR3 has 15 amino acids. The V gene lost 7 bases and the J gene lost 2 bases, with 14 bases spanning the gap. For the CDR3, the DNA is TGTGCCAGCAAAAAACCAGAACCAAACACCGGGGAGCTGTTTTTT. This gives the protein CASKKPEPNTGELFF.

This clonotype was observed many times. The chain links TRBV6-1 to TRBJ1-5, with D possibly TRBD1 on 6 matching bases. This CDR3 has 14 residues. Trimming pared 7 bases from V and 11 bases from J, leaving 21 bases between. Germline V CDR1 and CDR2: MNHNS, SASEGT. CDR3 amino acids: CASTRDTVIVAQHF. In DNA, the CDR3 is TGTGCCAGCACCCGGGACACGGTAATCGTAGCCCAGCATTTT.

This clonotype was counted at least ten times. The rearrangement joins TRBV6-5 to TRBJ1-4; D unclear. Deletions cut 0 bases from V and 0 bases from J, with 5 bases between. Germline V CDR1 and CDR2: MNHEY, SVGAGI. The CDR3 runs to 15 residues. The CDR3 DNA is TGTGCCAGCAGTTACTCGCAGACAACTAATGAAAAACTGTTTTTT. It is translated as CASSYSQTTNEKLFF.

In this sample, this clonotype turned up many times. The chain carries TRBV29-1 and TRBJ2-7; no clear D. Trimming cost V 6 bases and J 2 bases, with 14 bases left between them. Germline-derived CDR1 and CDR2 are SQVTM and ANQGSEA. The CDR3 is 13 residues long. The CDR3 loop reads CSVYKSGAYEQYF. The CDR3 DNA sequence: TGCAGCGTCTATAAGAGTGGGGCCTACGAGCAGTACTTC.